Following are 8 T cell receptor beta chains from one sample sequenced in a study of T cells in Graves' hyperthyroidism and ophthalmopathy. Amplification yielded TCR beta CDR3 regions, with RNA transcripts as the source. A set of HTBI primers served as the primers for a first-round RT-PCR of the TCR CDR3. Each CDR3 protein gets one entry after TCRdb re-called the multiplex PCR reads with MiXCR. Among about 350,000 distinct CDR3 sequences listed, approximately 18% were seen once. Sequenced input: blood. Every receptor here comes from a woman aged 40-49 years with Graves' ophthalmopathy.

This clonotype showed up many times. A read error may account for a junction end that differs from germline. The chain uses TRBV2 and TRBJ2-5; D may be TRBD1 (7 bases). CDR1 and CDR2 from the germline V gene are SNHLY and FYNNEI. This CDR3 region has 11 residues. The CDR3 DNA sequence: TGTGCCAGCAGTGAGTTAACAGGGGAGGACTTC. Its protein product is CASSELTGEDF.

This clonotype was seen ten or more times. CDR3: CASPHEQSRYGYTF. In DNA form, the CDR3 reads TGTGCCAGCCCCCATGAACAGAGCCGATATGGCTACACCTTC. The chain joins TRBV6-4 to TRBJ1-2; D gene uncertain. Germline V gene lookup returns CDR1 MRHNA and CDR2 SNTAGT. The CDR3 is made up of 14 amino acids. Trimming removed 8 bases at V and 5 bases at J, with 18 bases between.

This clonotype was seen many times. The genes are TRBV15 and TRBJ2-5; D is undetermined. Trimming cost V 1 base and J 5 bases, with 17 bases left between them. Per germline, CDR1 LNHNV and CDR2 YYDKDF (reference sequence). This CDR3 has 16 residues. This CDR3 is CATSRGGTQGLETQYF. In nucleotides, the CDR3 is TGTGCCACCAGCAGAGGAGGCACCCAAGGGTTGGAGACCCAGTACTTC.

This clonotype was seen repeatedly, ten times or more. J is TRBJ2-7 and V is TRBV11-2, with a possible D match to TRBD1 (6 bases). The CDR3 runs 14 residues. Germline CDR1 is SGHAT and CDR2 is FQNNGV. The V end lost 5 bases, the J end lost 3 bases, and 14 bases lay between the germline ends. The CDR3 reads CASSPDRILYEQYF. DNA of the CDR3: TGTGCCAGCAGCCCAGACAGGATACTCTACGAGCAGTACTTC. The entire variable domain, with the rest obtained from reference TRBV11-2 and TRBJ2-7, is as follows: EAGVAQSPRYKIIEKRQSVAFWCNPISGHATLYWYQQILGQGPKLLIQFQNNGVVDDSQLPKDRFSAERLKGVDSTLKIQPAKLEDSAVYLCASSPDRILYEQYFGPGTRLTVT.

This clonotype was observed many times. The CDR3 spells CASSQGYAGAPTTGELFF. The CDR3 region has the DNA TGTGCCAGCAGCCAAGGTTATGCGGGAGCCCCGACGACCGGGGAGCTGTTTTTT. The chain carries TRBV14 and TRBJ2-2; 7 positions match TRBD2. The CDR3 has 18 residues. Losses at the gene ends were 1 base for V and 5 bases for J; bases not matched to a gene: 13. CDR1 is SGHDN and CDR2 is FVKESK in the germline V gene.

This clonotype was observed at least ten times. V usage is TRBV7-2 and J usage is TRBJ2-2; the D is unclear. The V gene lost 0 bases and the J gene lost 10 bases, with 15 bases spanning the gap. The CDR3 runs to 15 residues. Germline V lookup: CDR1 SGHTA, CDR2 FQGNSA. The CDR3 protein is CASSLAPPGVEELFF. The CDR3 DNA reads TGTGCCAGCAGCTTAGCCCCCCCTGGGGTAGAGGAGCTGTTTTTT.

This clonotype was detected ten times or more. This chain uses TRBV6-2 or TRBV6-3 with TRBJ1-5; D is uncertain. V was cut by 2 bases and J by 4 bases, with 6 bases left in between. Germline V gives CDR1 MNHEY, CDR2 SVGEGT. The length of the CDR3 is 13 residues. DNA for the CDR3: TGTGCCAGCAGTTACACCAGAAATCAGCCCCAGCATTTT. Translated, it gives CASSYTRNQPQHF.

The table lists this clonotype with many counts. J is TRBJ2-7 and V is TRBV11-2, with D possibly TRBD2 on 5 matching bases. Germline lookup yields CDR1 SGHAT and CDR2 FQNNGV. The length of the CDR3 is 12 residues. V was clipped by 6 bases and J by 4 bases, with 10 bases between them. CDR3 residues: CASRHSGYEQYF. The CDR3 nucleotides are TGTGCCAGCAGACACAGCGGATACGAGCAGTACTTC.